Listed below are T cell receptor beta chains from one sample, sequenced in a study of cytotoxic CD8 clonotypes in ibrutinib-treated CLL. Profiled with immunoSEQ multiplex PCR; TCRdb holds only in-frame clones, not every one. In the table there are roughly 330,000 clones, about 61% of which are singletons. This sample comprised PBMCs, obtained after 36 months of ibrutinib treatment. The receptor source for this set is a human donor with chronic lymphocytic leukemia. CDR3s include the opening cysteine and the closing phenylalanine or tryptophan. A D gene is named only where the DNA matches it firmly. Clone size appears in some rows only: once, few, many, or a class for an expanded clone.

D	size	J	V	CDR3	DNA
TRBD1	few	TRBJ2-3	TRBV4-3	CASSNLAGGADTQYF	TGCGCCAGCAGTAATTTAGCAGGGGGCGCAGATACGCAGTATTTT
-	-	TRBJ2-1	TRBV7-3	CASSLMPLGDNEQFF	TGTGCCAGCAGCTTAATGCCACTCGGGGACAATGAGCAGTTCTTC
-	once	TRBJ1-1	TRBV9	CASRTSPTRGAAFF	TGTGCCAGCAGAACCTCACCCACGCGGGGGGCCGCTTTCTTT
-	-	TRBJ2-7	TRBV9	CASSVGRDEQYF	TGTGCCAGCAGCGTAGGACGAGACGAGCAGTACTTC
-	-	TRBJ1-2	TRBV29-1	CSVLDQASGYTF	TGCAGCGTTCTCGACCAGGCCTCCGGCTACACCTTC
-	-	TRBJ2-1	TRBV27	CAVLLGTNEQFF	TGTGCTGTTCTATTGGGGACGAATGAGCAGTTCTTC
-	-	TRBJ1-2	TRBV6-1	CASSEGGRGYGYTF	TGTGCCAGCAGTGAAGGTGGTAGGGGGTATGGCTACACCTTC
TRBD2	many	TRBJ2-5	TRBV7-9	CASSLSGRGETQYF	TGTGCCAGCAGCCTTAGCGGGAGAGGAGAGACCCAGTACTTC
TRBD1	-	TRBJ2-7	TRBV5-3	CARSLGQGGSYEQYF	TGTGCCAGAAGCTTAGGACAGGGGGGCTCCTACGAGCAGTACTTC
TRBD1	-	TRBJ1-2	TRBV6-1	CASSWTGLSYGYTF	TGTGCCAGCAGTTGGACAGGGCTCTCCTATGGCTACACCTTC
TRBD1	few	TRBJ1-2	TRBV10-2	CASSLLGQGAYGYTF	TGCGCCAGCAGTCTCCTAGGACAGGGGGCCTATGGCTACACCTTC
-	few	TRBJ1-6	TRBV6-1	CASLPRRYGNSPLHF	TGTGCCAGCCTCCCCAGGCGTTATGGGAATTCACCCCTCCACTTT
TRBD1	-	TRBJ2-1	TRBV18	CASSRQGLDEQFF	TGTGCCAGCTCACGACAGGGGTTAGATGAGCAGTTCTTC
TRBD1	-	TRBJ1-6	TRBV4-1	CASSSRQGEIGSPLHF	TGCGCCAGCAGTTCCCGACAGGGGGAGATTGGTTCACCCCTCCACTTT
-	few	TRBJ2-3	TRBV5-1	CASSSGGVDTQYF	TGCGCCAGCAGCTCAGGCGGGGTTGATACGCAGTATTTT
TRBD2	-	TRBJ2-7	TRBV7-8	CASRDRSGGEQYF	TGTGCCAGCAGGGACAGAAGCGGGGGCGAGCAGTACTTC
-	-	TRBJ2-7	TRBV6-1	CASTRTVSSYEQYF	TGTGCCAGCACCAGGACAGTGAGCTCCTACGAGCAGTACTTC
-	-	TRBJ1-2	TRBV7-2	CASSPGLRAHLWNYGYTF	TGTGCCAGCAGCCCCGGACTCAGGGCCCACCTTTGGAACTATGGCTACACCTTC